This record covers a single T cell receptor beta chain. These data come from a study of blood T cell repertoires in COVID-19. In the study overall: There were acute and convalescent COVID-19 samples, and they came from the United States, Italy and Spain. Sample material is recorded as cDNA or gDNA derived from T cells, B-cell-depleted T cells, or PBMCs.

In the authors' methods: It was from reference gene primer amplification that nucleated cell counts were estimated. Using immunoSEQ multiplex PCR, the repertoire was profiled, and TCRdb retains in-frame clones only, with some absent. The V and J calls and clone size come from that table; D and trimming were worked out from the DNA. This table holds fewer than 250,000 clones, about 86% found once. CDR3 length: 13 amino acids. V trimming: 10 bases; J trimming: 5 bases; junction bases outside the gene matches: 8. CDR1 and CDR2 from the germline V gene are MDHEN and SYDVKM. The genes are TRBV28 and TRBJ2-7; 10 positions match TRBD1. Material: peripheral blood. This receptor was identified in a man in his forties or fifties with active or convalescent COVID-19. CDR3 sequence: CATHPGQGNEQYF. The CDR3 bases are TGTGCCACCCATCCGGGACAGGGGAACGAGCAGTACTTC.